This TCR beta chain was captured in a study of blood T cell repertoires in COVID-19. Study as a whole: Acute-phase and convalescent COVID-19 samples originated in the United States, Italy and Spain. PBMCs, B-cell-depleted T cells, or T cells were the source of the cDNA or gDNA that made up the material.

The V and J ends lost 4 bases and 3 bases respectively, with 10 bases between them. Germline lookup yields CDR1 SNHLY and CDR2 FYNNEI. CDR3 length: 13 residues. Original processing notes: Amplification of reference gene primers provided the estimated nucleated cell counts. Produced via immunoSEQ multiplex PCR; TCRdb's table is partial and in-frame only. V and J calls plus clone size are reproduced from that table; the DNA served to infer D and trimming. The sample carries about 100,000 clones, 92% recorded once. Sequences were obtained from peripheral blood. J is TRBJ2-7 and V is TRBV2, with D unresolved. The source is a man between 70 and 80 years old with acute or convalescent COVID-19. The CDR3 here is CASSVALIYEQYF. In DNA form, the CDR3 reads TGTGCCAGCAGTGTGGCCCTGATCTACGAGCAGTACTTC. The variable domain in full, completed from reference TRBV2 and TRBJ2-7, reads EPEVTQTPSHQVTQMGQEVILRCVPISNHLYFYWYRQILGQKVEFLVSFYNNEISEKSEIFDDQFSVERPDGSNFTLKIRSTKLEDSAMYFCASSVALIYEQYFGPGTRLTVT.